What follows are 32 T cell receptor beta chains derived from one specimen sequenced in a study of blood T cell repertoires in COVID-19. The protocol was immunoSEQ multiplex PCR, while the TCRdb copy is restricted to in-frame clones and leaves out a portion. The table includes fewer than 400,000 clones, about nine tenths detected once. Sequencing used PBMCs or T cells enriched from blood (not recorded which). The receptors were sampled from a man aged 25 to 45 who had recovered from COVID-19.

Worth noting for this clone: Other DNA variants within this sample encode the same CDR3. The chain employs TRBV2 and TRBJ1-1, with TRBD1 matching 9 bases. J gave up 1 base and V 6 bases, and 0 bases lay outside the gene matches. The CDR3 consists of 13 residues. Germline V gives CDR1 SNHLY, CDR2 FYNNEI. The CDR3, as DNA: TGTGCCAGCAGGGGACAGGGGAACACTGAAGCTTTCTTT. Its protein is CASRGQGNTEAFF.

The chain carries TRBV28 and TRBJ1-5; TRBD1 might be the D (5 bases). The V gene's germline CDR1 is MDHEN and CDR2 SYDVKM. V dropped 9 bases and J dropped 1 base, with 10 bases sitting between them. The CDR3 is 13 amino acids. The CDR3 loop reads CASRGLSNQPQHF. CDR3 bases: TGTGCCAGTCGGGGACTAAGCAATCAGCCCCAGCATTTT.

The chain uses TRBV28 and TRBJ1-2; weak D call: TRBD1 (5 bases). The germline CDR1 and CDR2 sequences are MDHEN and SYDVKM. V lost 6 bases, J lost 4 bases, and 15 bases lay in between. There are 14 residues in the CDR3. Here the CDR3 reads CASSPGGGTYGYTF. The CDR3 DNA follows: TGTGCCAGCAGCCCCGGGGGTGGAACCTATGGCTACACCTTC.

This clone was seen a single time. V gene TRBV11-3 combines with J gene TRBJ1-1; no clear D gene. The V end lost 4 bases, the J end lost 0 bases, and 15 bases lay between the germline ends. From germline, CDR1 is SGHNT and CDR2 YENEEA. This CDR3 is 16 amino acids long. The CDR3 sequence is CASSSDQRQLNTEAFF. The CDR3 nucleotides are TGTGCCAGCAGCTCCGATCAGCGTCAGCTGAACACTGAAGCTTTCTTT.

The J gene is TRBJ1-2, the V gene TRBV11-2; the D is unclear. Trimming took 0 bases from V and 0 from J, leaving 11 bases between them. The CDR3 is made up of 16 amino acids. Germline V gives CDR1 SGHAT, CDR2 FQNNGV. CDR3 region: CASSLEYRASNYGYTF. DNA for the CDR3: TGTGCCAGCAGCTTAGAGTACAGAGCCTCTAACTATGGCTACACCTTC.

Written as DNA, the CDR3 is TGCGCCAGCAGCTTGGCCAGAGGCTCACTGATCACCTTC. It yields the protein CASSLARGSLITF. The J gene is TRBJ1-2, the V gene TRBV5-1, with D unresolved. The V gene's germline CDR1 is SGHRS and CDR2 YFSETQ. V lost 0 bases to trimming and J lost 13 bases, with 16 bases between them. The CDR3 totals 13 residues.

This clone appeared a single time. The chain uses TRBV19 and TRBJ2-7; TRBD2 might be the D (5 bases). The CDR3 consists of 14 residues. Germline V lookup: CDR1 LNHDA, CDR2 SQIVND (reference sequence). The V and J ends lost 4 bases and 2 bases respectively, with 12 bases between them. The CDR3 loop is CASSNPGVTYEQYF. CDR3 nucleotide sequence: TGTGCCAGTAGTAATCCCGGGGTTACCTACGAGCAGTACTTC.

The V and J genes are TRBV5-5 and TRBJ1-2; 8 positions agree with TRBD1. The CDR3 is made up of 14 amino acids. The junction had 6 bases not matched to a gene; V was cut back by 4 bases and J by 4 bases. From germline, CDR1 is SGHKS and CDR2 YYEKEE (reference sequence). DNA for the CDR3: TGTGCCAGCAGCGCGGACAGGGACCCCTATGGCTACACCTTC. It codes for CASSADRDPYGYTF.

V is TRBV4-2 and J is TRBJ2-7; D is unclear. The CDR3 covers 16 residues. Germline V lookup: CDR1 LGHNA, CDR2 YNFKEQ. The V gene lost 0 bases and the J gene lost 0 bases, with 12 bases spanning the gap. This chain's CDR3 is CASSQESYLSSYEQYF. The CDR3 coding sequence is TGTGCCAGCAGCCAAGAGAGCTACTTGAGCTCCTACGAGCAGTACTTC.

This chain links TRBV5-8 with TRBJ2-1; D gene ambiguous. The CDR3 runs to 16 residues. Per the germline V gene, CDR1 is SGHTS and CDR2 is YDEGEE. Trimming removed 4 bases at V and 0 bases at J, with 14 bases between. The CDR3 nucleotides read TGTGCCAGCAGCCCAACTTTTATTAGCTCCTACAATGAGCAGTTCTTC. Protein product: CASSPTFISSYNEQFF. Supplemented by reference TRBV5-8 and TRBJ2-1, the full variable domain reads EAGVTQSPTHLIKTRGQQATLRCSPISGHTSVYWYQQALGLGLQFLLWYDEGEERNRGNFPPRFSGRQFPNYSSELNVNALELEDSALYLCASSPTFISSYNEQFFGPGTRLTVL.

The V call is TRBV5-1, the J call TRBJ2-3, with TRBD2 matching 8 bases. J lost 3 bases, V lost 5 bases, and 2 bases had no gene match. Germline-derived CDR1 and CDR2 are SGHRS and YFSETQ. The CDR3 sequence is 13 residues long. The DNA of the CDR3 is TGCGCCAGCAGTGCTAGCGGGACAGATACGCAGTATTTT. Protein: CASSASGTDTQYF.

The rearrangement links TRBV5-1 to TRBJ2-3, with TRBD1 identical over 8 bases. CDR1 SGHRS and CDR2 YFSETQ come from the germline V gene. The CDR3 loop spans 15 amino acids. Trimming at V came to 0 bases and at J to 1 base, leaving 1 base not matched to a gene. CDR3 region: CASSLGQGRTDTQYF. In DNA form, the CDR3 reads TGCGCCAGCAGCTTGGGACAGGGGCGCACAGATACGCAGTATTTT.

CDR3 sequence (DNA): TGTGCCAGCAGTCGCGACAGGGGTCTGGAGCAGTACTTC. The encoded protein is CASSRDRGLEQYF. V is TRBV7-9 and J is TRBJ2-7; 8 bases align to TRBD1. V dropped 6 bases and J dropped 7; count of bases not matched to a gene: 8. Germline V gives CDR1 SEHNR, CDR2 FQNEAQ (reference sequence). This CDR3 has 13 amino acids.

This chain joins TRBV20-1 and TRBJ1-2; possible D gene TRBD1, 6 bases. The V gene lost 3 bases and the J gene lost 2 bases, with 10 bases spanning the gap. Germline V lookup: CDR1 DFQATT, CDR2 SNEGSKA (reference sequence). The CDR3 covers 13 residues. CDR3 sequence reads: CSASSRGNYGYTF. The CDR3 region has the DNA TGCAGTGCTAGTTCCAGGGGCAACTATGGCTACACCTTC.

The rearrangement uses TRBV5-1 and TRBJ1-6; D possibly corresponds to TRBD1 (5 bases). The V gene lost 0 bases and the J gene lost 10 bases, with 14 bases spanning the gap. CDR1 and CDR2 from the germline V gene are SGHRS and YFSETQ. The CDR3 length is 15 residues. The CDR3 DNA reads as TGCGCCAGCAGCTTGGTTTGGGGGGGGACGTCACCCCTCCACTTT. It is translated as CASSLVWGGTSPLHF.

In its sample, this clone was seen once. The V gene is TRBV10-2, the J gene TRBJ2-7, with D possibly being TRBD2 (5 bases). The germline V gene has CDR1 WSHSY and CDR2 SAAADI. The CDR3 is 15 residues long. V lost 3 bases to trimming and J lost 3 bases, with 15 bases between them. CDR3 residues: CASSEEGGALYEQYF. CDR3 nucleotides: TGCGCCAGCAGTGAAGAGGGCGGAGCTCTCTACGAGCAGTACTTC.

The V gene is TRBV30, the J gene TRBJ1-6, with D possibly TRBD1 on 5 matching bases. CDR1 is GTSNPN and CDR2 is SVGIG in the germline V gene (reference sequence). Trimming shortened V by 4 bases and J by 6 bases, and 10 bases separated the two germline ends. This CDR3 has 13 amino acids. The CDR3: CAWKQVSNSPLHF. The CDR3, as DNA: TGTGCCTGGAAACAGGTATCTAATTCACCCCTCCACTTT.

The rearrangement links TRBV10-3 to TRBJ2-3; 11 bases agree with TRBD2. Losses at the gene ends were 5 bases for V and 1 base for J; bases not matched to a gene: 8. CDR3 size: 17 residues. CDR1 and CDR2 (germline): ENHRY, SYGVKD. DNA for the CDR3: TGTGCCATCAGTAAACTAGCGGGAGTCGGGGGCACAGATACGCAGTATTTT. Residues: CAISKLAGVGGTDTQYF.

V gene TRBV27 combines with J gene TRBJ2-7; 7 bases map to TRBD2. This CDR3 contains 15 residues. Trimming cost V 6 bases and J 6 bases; bases outside gene matches: 14. The germline V gene has CDR1 MNHEY and CDR2 SMNVEV (reference sequence). The CDR3 reads CASRKAGRATSEQYF. The CDR3 DNA is TGTGCCAGCAGGAAAGCGGGGAGGGCCACCAGCGAGCAGTACTTC.

The rearrangement links TRBV5-1 to TRBJ1-1; TRBD1 agrees at 10 bases. The CDR3 covers 15 residues. Germline V gene lookup returns CDR1 SGHRS and CDR2 YFSETQ. J lost 6 bases, V lost 4 bases, and 9 bases had no gene match. This CDR3 is CASSLSGTGVSEAFF. CDR3 bases: TGCGCCAGCAGCCTATCCGGGACAGGGGTGTCTGAAGCTTTCTTT.

The chain links TRBV27 to TRBJ2-2, with 7 bases aligning to TRBD1. This CDR3 is built from 15 residues. From germline, CDR1 is MNHEY and CDR2 SMNVEV (reference sequence). V was clipped by 6 bases and J by 1 base; unmatched bases: 5. The CDR3 loop is CASRTGTVNTGELFF. Written as DNA, the CDR3 is TGTGCCAGCAGAACCGGGACAGTGAACACCGGGGAGCTGTTTTTT.

This clone was seen a handful of times. V gene TRBV7-9 combines with J gene TRBJ2-7; the match to TRBD1 covers 8 bases. This CDR3 is built from 17 residues. In germline, CDR1 is SEHNR, CDR2 FQNEAQ (reference sequence). Losses at the gene ends were 5 bases for V and 4 bases for J; bases not matched to a gene: 16. As DNA, the CDR3 is TGTGCCAGCAGCCCAGACAGGGGCGGTACCCGGGGGTACGAGCAGTACTTC. This translates into CASSPDRGGTRGYEQYF.

The genes are TRBV5-1 and TRBJ2-5, with 8 bases lining up with TRBD2. V trimming: 2 bases; J trimming: 1 base; junction bases outside the gene matches: 1. The CDR3 runs to 14 residues. CDR1 is SGHRS and CDR2 is YFSETQ in the germline V gene. The CDR3 loop reads CASSLSGGQETQYF. CDR3 sequence (DNA): TGCGCCAGCAGCTTAAGCGGGGGCCAAGAGACCCAGTACTTC.

This chain's CDR3 is CATQTGLHEQYF. CDR3 coding DNA: TGTGCCACGCAAACAGGGTTGCACGAGCAGTACTTC. The chain has TRBV10-3 and TRBJ2-7; perhaps TRBD1 as D (6 bases). Trimming shortened V by 10 bases and J by 5 bases, and 15 bases separated the two germline ends. This CDR3 is 12 amino acids long. Germline V gene data show CDR1 as ENHRY and CDR2 as SYGVKD.

The chain joins TRBV11-1 to TRBJ2-5; TRBD1 agrees at 7 bases. Germline V CDR1 and CDR2: SGHAT, FQDESV (reference sequence). V lost 6 bases to trimming and J lost 2 bases; unmatched junction nucleotides: 9. This CDR3 contains 15 residues. The CDR3 spells CASSPRGRGQETQYF. The CDR3 DNA is TGTGCCAGCAGTCCTAGGGGGCGAGGGCAAGAGACCCAGTACTTC.

This rearrangement joins TRBV18 to TRBJ1-1; no reliable D call. Trimming took off 3 bases at V and 3 bases at J, with 11 bases between the two ends. CDR3 length: 14 residues. Germline V gene data show CDR1 as KGHSH and CDR2 as LQKENI. As DNA, the CDR3 is TGTGCCAGCTCACCGGAGGATGTCGACACTGAAGCTTTCTTT. The encoded protein is CASSPEDVDTEAFF.

V usage is TRBV11-3 and J usage is TRBJ1-2; TRBD1 matches at 7 bases. CDR3 length: 14 residues. CDR1 is SGHNT and CDR2 is YENEEA in the germline V gene. V shed 1 base and J 8 bases; nucleotides not matched to a gene: 7. In nucleotides, the CDR3 is TGTGCCAGCAGCTTAGCGACAGGGCTGGGAGGCTACACCTTC. Amino acid sequence: CASSLATGLGGYTF.

CDR3 sequence: CASSRDTRTYGYTF. CDR3 DNA: TGTGCCAGCAGCCGGGACACCAGGACCTATGGCTACACCTTC. The rearrangement links TRBV7-9 to TRBJ1-2; TRBD1 is a possible D gene (6 bases). Trimming stripped 5 bases from V and 4 bases from J, with 14 bases between. Germline V gene sequence: CDR1 SEHNR, CDR2 FQNEAQ (reference sequence). The CDR3 has 14 amino acids.

This clone was recorded only once. CDR3 amino acids: CASAQGAQPQHF. The CDR3 DNA is TGTGCCAGTGCACAGGGGGCCCAGCCCCAGCATTTT. The chain combines TRBV19 with TRBJ1-5; TRBD1 aligns across 9 bases. CDR1 LNHDA and CDR2 SQIVND come from the germline V gene (reference sequence). J lost 7 bases, V lost 8 bases, and 3 bases had no gene match. This CDR3 region has 12 residues. Based on the CDR3 plus reference TRBV19 and TRBJ1-5, the full variable domain is DGGITQSPKYLFRKEGQNVTLSCEQNLNHDAMYWYRQDPGQGLRLIYYSQIVNDFQKGDIAEGYSVSREKKESFPLTVTSAQKNPTAFYLCASAQGAQPQHFGDGTRLSIL.

V is TRBV13 and J is TRBJ1-1; D is unresolved. Trimming pared 1 base from V and 4 bases from J, leaving 10 bases between. CDR1 and CDR2 (germline): PRHDT, FYEKMQ (reference sequence). CDR3 length: 14 residues. The CDR3 reads CASSLEGGGTEAFF. The DNA of the CDR3 is TGTGCCAGCAGCTTAGAAGGAGGAGGCACTGAAGCTTTCTTT. Together with reference TRBV13 and TRBJ1-1, the CDR3 gives the full variable domain: AAGVIQSPRHLIKEKRETATLKCYPIPRHDTVYWYQQGPGQDPQFLISFYEKMQSDKGSIPDRFSAQQFSDYHSELNMSSLELGDSALYFCASSLEGGGTEAFFGQGTRLTVV.

The chain uses TRBV5-1 and TRBJ1-1, with 7 bases matching TRBD1. From germline, CDR1 is SGHRS and CDR2 YFSETQ. The CDR3 covers 15 residues. V shed 0 bases and J 1 base; nucleotides not matched to a gene: 3. As DNA, the CDR3 is TGCGCCAGCAGCTTGGGTGACAGGGAGAACACTGAAGCTTTCTTT. Its protein product is CASSLGDRENTEAFF.

For the CDR3, the DNA is TGCGCCAGCAGTCACGCAAAGGCTCTGGGCTGGATTAACACCGGGGAGCTGTTTTTT. Amino acid sequence: CASSHAKALGWINTGELFF. The J gene is TRBJ2-2, the V gene TRBV23-1; no clear D. TRBV23-1 is an ORF, with its function uncertain. This CDR3 has 19 residues. Between the trimmed V and J ends, which lost 3 bases and 2 bases, there was a span of 22 bases.